Each of the 10 T cell receptor beta chains below was sequenced from the same sample in a study of blood T cell repertoires in COVID-19. Data came from immunoSEQ multiplex PCR; TCRdb stores just in-frame clones and leaves some out. The data hold 150,000 or so clones, with approximately 80% observed a single time. Specimen: PBMCs or T cells enriched from blood (not recorded which). Every receptor here comes from a man in his fifties who had recovered from COVID-19.

The chain recombines TRBV20-1 with TRBJ1-3, with D hard to call. CDR3 size: 11 residues. Trimming took off 2 bases at V and 4 bases at J, with 3 bases between the two ends. The germline gives CDR1 DFQATT, CDR2 SNEGSKA (reference sequence). CDR3 protein: CSARIGNTIYF. The CDR3 DNA reads as TGCAGTGCTAGAATAGGAAACACCATATATTTT.

V gene TRBV19 combines with J gene TRBJ1-5; 10 bases fit TRBD1. The CDR3 sequence is 15 residues long. V lost 9 bases to trimming and J lost 7 bases; unmatched junction nucleotides: 12. Germline CDR1 reads LNHDA; CDR2 reads SQIVND (reference sequence). CDR3 residues: CASVDRDRGSQPQHF. CDR3 in DNA: TGTGCCAGCGTAGACCGGGACAGGGGCAGCCAGCCCCAGCATTTT.

As DNA, the CDR3 is TGTGCCTGGACCAAAGGACAGCTCAATCAGCCCCAGCATTTT. This gives the protein CAWTKGQLNQPQHF. The rearrangement uses TRBV30 and TRBJ1-5, with a tentative D call TRBD1 (6 bases). V was cut by 4 bases and J by 3 bases, with 13 bases left in between. Germline CDR1 GTSNPN, CDR2 SVGIG (reference sequence). The CDR3 sequence is 14 residues long.

The genes are TRBV3-1 (or the pseudogene TRBV3-2) and TRBJ1-2; D might be TRBD1 (6 bases). Germline CDR1 reads LGHDT; CDR2 reads YNNKEL (reference sequence). Trimming left V 0 bases short and J 1 base short, with 12 bases between. This CDR3 contains 16 residues. The CDR3, as DNA: TGTGCCAGCAGCCAAGACGGACAGTGGAATAACTATGGCTACACCTTC. This translates into CASSQDGQWNNYGYTF.

This clone was observed at least ten times. The chain has TRBV3-1 (or the pseudogene TRBV3-2) and TRBJ1-4; D unclear. This CDR3 has 16 residues. Germline V gene sequence: CDR1 LGHDT, CDR2 YNNKEL (reference sequence). V dropped 0 bases and J dropped 4 bases, with 12 bases sitting between them. In DNA, the CDR3 is TGTGCCAGCAGCCAAGATTTCACAGAAGTTAATGAAAAACTGTTTTTT. Translation gives CASSQDFTEVNEKLFF.

The rearrangement joins TRBV29-1 to TRBJ2-7; 7 bases line up with TRBD1. Germline trimming cut 6 bases from V and 4 bases from J; bases unmatched to any gene: 6. This CDR3 spans 12 amino acids. Germline loops: CDR1 SQVTM, CDR2 ANQGSEA. Here the CDR3 DNA reads TGCAGCGTCCCGGGACAGTTTTACGAGCAGTACTTC. Translating it yields CSVPGQFYEQYF.

The chain links TRBV5-1 to TRBJ2-1; D gene uncertain. The V end was cut by 0 bases, the J end by 3 bases, with 7 bases between. Germline loops: CDR1 SGHRS, CDR2 YFSETQ. This CDR3 is 14 amino acids long. The chain's CDR3 is CASSLATVYNEQFF. In DNA, the CDR3 is TGCGCCAGCAGCTTGGCTACGGTCTACAATGAGCAGTTCTTC.

A few counts support this clone. The J gene is TRBJ1-1, the V gene TRBV10-3; 9 bases match TRBD1. There are 15 residues in the CDR3. Germline V gene data show CDR1 as ENHRY and CDR2 as SYGVKD. After removal of 6 bases from V and 1 base from J, the junction contained 6 bases not matched to a gene. The CDR3 DNA reads as TGTGCCATCAGCCTCACAGGGGGCGGGAACACTGAAGCTTTCTTT. Its protein is CAISLTGGGNTEAFF.

V usage is TRBV5-8 and J usage is TRBJ1-6; 12 nucleotides align to TRBD1. J lost 7 bases, V lost 5 bases, and 7 bases had no gene match. This CDR3 contains 16 residues. Germline V gene lookup returns CDR1 SGHTS and CDR2 YDEGEE. CDR3 sequence (DNA): TGTGCCAGCAGAGCCGGGACAGGGGGCCCCAATTCACCCCTCCACTTT. As protein: CASRAGTGGPNSPLHF.

V gene TRBV4-2 combines with J gene TRBJ1-6; D gene ambiguous. V was clipped by 0 bases and J by 9 bases, with 18 bases between them. The length of the CDR3 is 17 residues. Germline CDR1 reads LGHNA; CDR2 reads YNFKEQ. Written as DNA, the CDR3 is TGTGCCAGCAGCCAAGATAGTACCGAGACGGGAGTTTCACCCCTCCACTTT. Protein product: CASSQDSTETGVSPLHF.